These 20 T cell receptor beta chains were all obtained from the same sample, sequenced in a study of regulatory T cells in long-lasting Graves disease (dated by TCRdb to the early 2020s). Per the publication, the time point label means: newly diagnosed GD, antithyroid drugs for less than 3 months. For both TCR sequencing and RNA sequencing, RNA was extracted from PBMCs in TRIzol. Libraries came from multiplex PCR. The run used an Illumina HiSeq 4000. To build TCR beta libraries, CDR3 regions were amplified by Arm-PCR using iRepertoire HTBI primers. Starting from the raw public reads, TCRdb applied fastp trimming at Q25, assembled clones with MiXCR and retained in-frame beta chains. Rows merge per CDR3 protein into single entries with the most common DNA and genes. The sample profile shows roughly 520,000 distinct CDR3 sequences; about 12% of them were found once. The leading ten clones occupy roughly 8.9% of the sample.

These data also featured in a second study, about T cells in Graves' hyperthyroidism and ophthalmopathy.

Specimen: peripheral blood mononuclear cells (PBMCs), collected at new diagnosis, from a patient treated with antithyroid drugs. Receptor source: a woman aged 30 to 39 with Graves disease. Donor details come from another sample of the same person, matched by shared clones.

This clonotype was detected many times. The chain joins TRBV10-2 to TRBJ1-1, with 7 bases fitting TRBD1. Trimming cost V 0 bases and J 2 bases; bases outside gene matches: 6. The germline V gene has CDR1 WSHSY and CDR2 SAAADI. This CDR3 has 16 residues. CDR3 loop: CASSESWRGRNTEAFF. The CDR3 DNA reads TGCGCCAGCAGTGAGTCGTGGAGGGGGCGTAACACTGAAGCTTTCTTT.

This clonotype occurred many times. The chain recombines TRBV5-1 with TRBJ2-5; 10 positions match TRBD1. This CDR3 contains 15 residues. The V gene's germline CDR1 is SGHRS and CDR2 YFSETQ. V dropped 4 bases and J dropped 3; count of bases not matched to a gene: 6. Here the CDR3 DNA reads TGCGCCAGCAGCCCCGGCGGGACAGGGGAAGAGACCCAGTACTTC. The encoded protein is CASSPGGTGEETQYF.

Here the CDR3 reads CASSLTSGQAYEQYF. In nucleotides, the CDR3 is TGTGCCAGCAGCTTAACTAGCGGCCAGGCCTACGAGCAGTACTTC. This chain uses TRBV7-9 with TRBJ2-7, with 8 bases identical to TRBD2. The V segment lost 2 bases and the J segment 2 bases; nucleotides outside the gene matches: 5. Germline lookup yields CDR1 SEHNR and CDR2 FQNEAQ (reference sequence). CDR3 size: 15 residues. Together with reference TRBV7-9 and TRBJ2-7, the CDR3 gives the full variable domain: DTGVSQNPRHKITKRGQNVTFRCDPISEHNRLYWYRQTLGQGPEFLTYFQNEAQLEKSRLLSDRFSAERPKGSFSTLEIQRTEQGDSAMYLCASSLTSGQAYEQYFGPGTRLTVT.

This chain joins TRBV11-2 and TRBJ1-3, with 7 positions matching TRBD1. Germline V gene lookup returns CDR1 SGHAT and CDR2 FQNNGV. V was clipped by 5 bases and J by 2 bases; unmatched bases: 6. The CDR3 length is 15 residues. Written as DNA, the CDR3 is TGTGCCAGCAGCCAACAGGGGTGGCCTGGAAACACCATATATTTT. Residues: CASSQQGWPGNTIYF. The full variable domain, rest sourced from reference TRBV11-2 and TRBJ1-3, is EAGVAQSPRYKIIEKRQSVAFWCNPISGHATLYWYQQILGQGPKLLIQFQNNGVVDDSQLPKDRFSAERLKGVDSTLKIQPAKLEDSAVYLCASSQQGWPGNTIYFGEGSWLTVV.

In regard to this clonotype: A read error may be the cause here, since a much bigger clone is one base away. V and J are TRBV5-5 and TRBJ2-1; D may be TRBD2 (6 bases). There are 14 residues in the CDR3. Germline V CDR1 and CDR2: SGHKS, YYEKEE (reference sequence). Trimming removed 2 bases from V and 10 bases from J, with 16 bases in between. CDR3 protein: CASSFVGSSYEQFF. CDR3 in DNA: TGTGCCAGCAGCTTCGTCGGGAGCTCCTACGAGCAGTTCTTC.

This clonotype was recorded at least ten times. The chain joins TRBV2 to TRBJ2-7, with no clear D. CDR1 SNHLY and CDR2 FYNNEI come from the germline V gene. Between the trimmed V and J ends, which lost 6 bases and 7 bases, there was a span of 13 bases. The CDR3 runs to 12 residues. DNA of the CDR3: TGTGCCAGCAGGGAAAAAGACGGAGAGCAGTACTTC. This gives the protein CASREKDGEQYF.

There are many counts of this clonotype. CDR3 DNA sequence: TGTGCCAGCAGCTTATATGCGGCTAATGAAAAACTGTTTTTT. Amino acid sequence: CASSLYAANEKLFF. This rearrangement joins TRBV13 to TRBJ1-4; D remains unclear. The V and J ends lost 2 bases and 3 bases respectively, with 7 bases between them. This CDR3 comprises 14 residues. Germline lookup yields CDR1 PRHDT and CDR2 FYEKMQ (reference sequence).

As to this clonotype: A read error is the likely source, as a far larger clone sits one nucleotide away. The chain is built from TRBV2 and TRBJ2-1; tentative D call: TRBD1 (6 bases). V lost 8 bases to trimming and J lost 10 bases, with 21 bases between them. The germline V gene encodes CDR1 SNHLY and CDR2 FYNNEI. The CDR3 length is 14 residues. The CDR3 nucleotides read TGTGCCAGCGGCCGGGACACTCCCCCTGGAGAGCAGTTCTTC. Its translation is CASGRDTPPGEQFF.

The chain carries TRBV4-1 and TRBJ2-1, with TRBD2 identical over 13 bases. Germline CDR1 and CDR2: MGHRA and YSYEKL. The CDR3 is made up of 14 amino acids. V trimming: 7 bases; J trimming: 6 bases; junction bases outside the gene matches: 3. The CDR3: CASKRTSGSNEQFF. Written as DNA, the CDR3 is TGCGCCAGCAAAAGGACTAGCGGGAGCAATGAGCAGTTCTTC.

This clonotype was counted ten times or more. This chain joins TRBV5-8 and TRBJ1-1, with D possibly matching TRBD1 (6 bases). CDR3 size: 14 residues. V was shortened by 2 bases and J by 5 bases, with 13 bases between the two germline ends. Germline loops: CDR1 SGHTS, CDR2 YDEGEE. The CDR3 loop is CASSFYQGRTEAFF. The CDR3 nucleotides are TGTGCCAGCAGCTTCTATCAGGGGAGGACTGAAGCTTTCTTT.

This clonotype was detected only a few times. The chain combines TRBV4-2 with TRBJ2-1, with D perhaps assigned TRBD1 or TRBD2 (6 bases each). Trimming took 6 bases from V and 3 from J, leaving 18 bases between them. Germline CDR1 is LGHNA and CDR2 is YNFKEQ. The CDR3 consists of 16 residues. The CDR3 bases are TGTGCCAGCAGGATTGAGGAGGGGGGAGTCTACAATGAGCAGTTCTTC. Translating gives CASRIEEGGVYNEQFF.

The CDR3 DNA is TGTGCCACTGGGAGAACCGGGGAGCTGTTTTTT. It encodes CATGRTGELFF. The chain carries TRBV6-1 and TRBJ2-2, with D tentatively TRBD2 (5 bases). V dropped 10 bases and J dropped 5 bases, with 8 bases sitting between them. The CDR3 has 11 residues. Germline CDR1 reads MNHNS; CDR2 reads SASEGT.

This clonotype appeared many times. The CDR3 DNA reads TGCAGCGCCCACCTGAGGAACACTGAAGCTTTCTTT. Residues: CSAHLRNTEAFF. The chain links TRBV29-1 to TRBJ1-1; D is uncertain. Looked up from germline, CDR1 is SQVTM and CDR2 is ANQGSEA. The CDR3 is 12 amino acids. V shed 7 bases and J shed 1 base, with 10 bases lying between them.

Ten or more counts support this clonotype. The chain couples TRBV28 to TRBJ2-7; 11 nucleotides match TRBD2. Germline assignment: CDR1 MDHEN and CDR2 SYDVKM. V was pared by 4 bases and J by 3 bases, with 11 bases of the junction left unmatched. This CDR3 has 17 amino acids. CDR3 in DNA: TGTGCCAGCAGTTCCTCCCGCCTACTAGCGGGAGTCTACGAGCAGTACTTC. This codes for CASSSSRLLAGVYEQYF.

This clonotype appeared a few times. The rearrangement uses TRBV20-1 and TRBJ2-7; 10 bases agree with TRBD2. V gave up 0 bases and J gave up 2 bases; unmatched junction bases: 13. The germline V gene encodes CDR1 DFQATT and CDR2 SNEGSKA (reference sequence). There are 18 residues in the CDR3. CDR3 in amino acids: CSARDDRGLAGVPYEQYF. The CDR3 DNA reads TGCAGTGCTAGAGATGACAGGGGCCTAGCGGGAGTCCCCTACGAGCAGTACTTC.

This clonotype was recorded at least ten times. The rearrangement joins TRBV5-5 to TRBJ2-4; 8 bases agree with TRBD1. The junction had 9 bases not matched to a gene; V was cut back by 4 bases and J by 9 bases. The CDR3 is 14 residues long. Germline assignment: CDR1 SGHKS and CDR2 YYEKEE (reference sequence). The CDR3 DNA follows: TGTGCCAGCAGCCCATACCTAACAGGGGGCATTCAGTACTTC. Translating gives CASSPYLTGGIQYF.

The rearrangement joins TRBV6-2 or TRBV6-3 to TRBJ2-1; D possibly matches TRBD1 or TRBD2 (5 bases each). The V end was cut by 2 bases, the J end by 6 bases, with 11 bases between. Germline CDR1 MNHEY, CDR2 SVGEGT. This CDR3 is built from 14 residues. The CDR3 reads CASSYEGPGNEQFF. CDR3 sequence (DNA): TGTGCCAGCAGTTACGAGGGGCCCGGCAATGAGCAGTTCTTC.

In this sample, this clonotype turned up many times. The J gene is TRBJ2-5, the V gene TRBV5-6, with a possible D match to TRBD2 (6 bases). The V gene lost 7 bases and the J gene lost 5 bases, with 12 bases spanning the gap. From germline, CDR1 is SGHDT and CDR2 YYEEEE. This CDR3 region has 12 residues. The CDR3 coding sequence is TGTGCCAGCGCCAGGGCGGGGGAGACCCAGTACTTC. As protein: CASARAGETQYF.

At least ten counts were recorded for this clonotype. The gene calls are TRBV28 and TRBJ2-7; no clear D. The CDR3 totals 11 residues. Germline V gene sequence: CDR1 MDHEN, CDR2 SYDVKM. Deletions cut 4 bases from V and 5 bases from J, with 6 bases between. The CDR3 here is CASSYSNEQYF. The CDR3 DNA reads as TGTGCCAGCAGTTACTCGAACGAGCAGTACTTC.

The sample holds many counts of this clonotype. One end of the junction does not line up with germline, which may come from a read error. This rearrangement joins TRBV11-2 to TRBJ2-1, with 10 bases aligning to TRBD1. CDR1 and CDR2 (germline): SGHAT, FQNNGV. The CDR3 runs 16 residues. The CDR3 nucleotides read TGTGCCAGCAGCGCCGGGCCCGGGACAGGGGTCGATGAGCAGCTCTTC. Its translation: CASSAGPGTGVDEQLF.